This T cell receptor (beta chain) stems from a study of cytomegalovirus exposure and HLA in healthy donors. Study context: A later analysis reported the roughly 130 validation repertoires used the same platform as the 500 to 800 first-cohort repertoires.

Study-wide findings and caveats: Most TCR sequences were seen very rarely across donors, but some public TCRs occurred in many. Within the 120 or so validation repertoires, first-cohort TCR clusters tended to co-occur, according to a later analysis. A few CMV-associated chains were confirmed in vitro to be specific for CMV antigens.

Trimming took off 4 bases at V and 5 bases at J, with 12 bases between the two ends. This CDR3 has 13 residues. Germline V gives CDR1 SGHNT, CDR2 YYREEE (reference sequence). As regards this clone: Its antigen is currently unknown.

Repertoires were generated with immunoSEQ multiplex PCR, while TCRdb's copy carries only in-frame clones and drops some. Of roughly 150,000 clones in the sample, 89% were seen once. The sequencing sample was made of PBMCs. This sequence was found in a woman aged 18-29 years in good health and CMV-seropositive. This rearrangement joins TRBV5-4 to TRBJ1-2; D not certain. This CDR3 reads CASSGNWEYGYTF. CDR3 sequence (DNA): TGTGCCAGCAGCGGAAATTGGGAGTATGGCTACACCTTC.